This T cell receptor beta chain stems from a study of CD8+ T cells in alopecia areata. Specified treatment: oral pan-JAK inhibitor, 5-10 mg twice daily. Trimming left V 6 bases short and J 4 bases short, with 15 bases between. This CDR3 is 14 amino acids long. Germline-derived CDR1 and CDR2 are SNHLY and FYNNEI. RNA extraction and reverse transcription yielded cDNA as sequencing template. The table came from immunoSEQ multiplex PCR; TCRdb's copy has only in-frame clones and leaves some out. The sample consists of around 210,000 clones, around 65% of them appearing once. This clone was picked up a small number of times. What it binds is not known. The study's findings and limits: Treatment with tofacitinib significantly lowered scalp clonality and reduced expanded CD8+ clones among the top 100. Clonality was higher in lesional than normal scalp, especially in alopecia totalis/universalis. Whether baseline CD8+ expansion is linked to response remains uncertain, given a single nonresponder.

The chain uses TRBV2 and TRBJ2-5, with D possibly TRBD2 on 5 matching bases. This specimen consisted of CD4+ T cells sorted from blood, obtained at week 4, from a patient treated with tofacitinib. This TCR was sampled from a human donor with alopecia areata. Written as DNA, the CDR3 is TGTGCCAGCAGATCCGGAGCGGCCCTAGAGACCCAGTACTTC. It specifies CASRSGAALETQYF.